Each of the 21 T cell receptor beta chains below was sequenced from the same sample in a study of PD-1 blockade in classical Hodgkin lymphoma. All trial patients relapsed after autologous stem cell transplantation. Repertoires were generated with immunoSEQ multiplex PCR, while TCRdb's copy carries only in-frame clones and drops some. The sample comprises 40,000 or so clones, around 80% of which are singletons, and roughly an eighth rests with the top ten. The sample consisted of peripheral blood mononuclear cells (PBMCs), taken at baseline. The receptors come from a human donor with classical Hodgkin lymphoma.

The V call is TRBV7-9, the J call TRBJ2-7; no clear D gene. Germline V gene sequence: CDR1 SEHNR, CDR2 FQNEAQ (reference sequence). The CDR3 runs to 13 residues. Trimming left V 1 base short and J 5 bases short, with 9 bases between. The CDR3 DNA is TGTGCCAGCAGCTTAGGACGCCAGGACGAGCAGTACTTC. Its protein is CASSLGRQDEQYF. The full variable domain, in which reference TRBV7-9 and TRBJ2-7 provide the parts outside the CDR3, is DTGVSQNPRHKITKRGQNVTFRCDPISEHNRLYWYRQTLGQGPEFLTYFQNEAQLEKSRLLSDRFSAERPKGSFSTLEIQRTEQGDSAMYLCASSLGRQDEQYFGPGTRLTVT.

Here the CDR3 DNA reads TGTGCCAGCAGCTCCTTTGCGGATACGGGAGGAGGCAATGAGCAGTTCTTC. It specifies CASSSFADTGGGNEQFF. This chain connects TRBV11-2 to TRBJ2-1; 7 nucleotides align to TRBD2. V shed 4 bases, J shed 6 bases, and the junction held 15 bases outside the gene matches. The CDR3 consists of 17 residues. Germline V CDR1 and CDR2: SGHAT, FQNNGV.

This chain joins TRBV11-2 and TRBJ2-3; no firm D call. The germline V and J ends were trimmed by 3 bases and 1 base, with 5 bases remaining between them. The germline V gene has CDR1 SGHAT and CDR2 FQNNGV. The CDR3 sequence is 13 residues long. The CDR3 here is CASSFRGTDTQYF. As DNA, the CDR3 is TGTGCCAGCAGCTTCCGAGGCACAGATACGCAGTATTTT. Variable domain in full (rest from reference TRBV11-2 and TRBJ2-3): EAGVAQSPRYKIIEKRQSVAFWCNPISGHATLYWYQQILGQGPKLLIQFQNNGVVDDSQLPKDRFSAERLKGVDSTLKIQPAKLEDSAVYLCASSFRGTDTQYFGPGTRLTVL.

The CDR3 sequence: CASRAGPGNGYTF. DNA of the CDR3: TGTGCCAGCAGAGCGGGACCCGGGAATGGCTACACCTTC. This sequence joins TRBV6-4 and TRBJ1-2, with a possible D match to TRBD1 (5 bases). The CDR3 runs to 13 residues. In germline, CDR1 is MRHNA, CDR2 SNTAGT. The germline V and J ends were trimmed by 6 bases and 6 bases, with 14 bases remaining between them.

The rearrangement joins TRBV18 to TRBJ2-2; TRBD1 agrees at 7 bases. CDR1 is KGHSH and CDR2 is LQKENI in the germline V gene. J lost 3 bases, V lost 3 bases, and 4 bases had no gene match. This CDR3 region has 15 residues. This CDR3 is CASSPSQGYTGELFF. The CDR3 DNA reads as TGTGCCAGCTCACCGTCACAGGGGTACACCGGGGAGCTGTTTTTT.

The chain carries TRBV6-1 and TRBJ2-3, with D perhaps matching TRBD2 (5 bases). This CDR3 comprises 14 residues. The V end lost 4 bases, the J end lost 0 bases, and 8 bases lay between the germline ends. The germline V gene encodes CDR1 MNHNS and CDR2 SASEGT. The CDR3 coding sequence is TGTGCCAGCAGTGGGACTCCTAGCACAGATACGCAGTATTTT. This codes for CASSGTPSTDTQYF.

The chain couples TRBV25-1 to TRBJ2-7; maybe TRBD2 (6 bases). The CDR3 contains 14 residues. Trimming left V 6 bases short and J 0 bases short, with 12 bases between. CDR1 MGHDK and CDR2 SYGVNS come from the germline V gene. CDR3 in DNA: TGTGCCAGCAGGGGGGGTGGCAGCTCCTACGAGCAGTACTTC. As protein: CASRGGGSSYEQYF.

The chain carries TRBV5-1 and TRBJ2-1; the D gene is possibly TRBD2 (5 bases). This CDR3 is 15 amino acids long. The germline CDR1 and CDR2 sequences are SGHRS and YFSETQ. V lost 1 base and J lost 2, with 10 bases in between. The CDR3, as DNA: TGCGCCAGCAGCTTGTCGGGGTCCCCCTACAATGAGCAGTTCTTC. Translating gives CASSLSGSPYNEQFF.

By share of the sample, this clone is medium-sized. The chain joins TRBV29-1 to TRBJ1-4; tentatively, D is TRBD1 (6 bases). From germline, CDR1 is SQVTM and CDR2 ANQGSEA. CDR3 length: 14 amino acids. V lost 5 bases, J lost 6 bases, and 16 bases lay in between. CDR3 DNA: TGCAGCGTTCTCAGGGGAAATGAGGATGAAAAACTGTTTTTT. This gives the protein CSVLRGNEDEKLFF.

This sequence joins TRBV2 and TRBJ1-2; 7 bases fit TRBD1. V lost 6 bases and J lost 7; bases outside the gene matches: 23. The CDR3 length is 18 residues. CDR1 is SNHLY, CDR2 FYNNEI, per germline. The CDR3 sequence is CASRDHTGQATPRSGYTF. CDR3 bases: TGTGCCAGCAGGGACCATACAGGACAGGCAACTCCTAGGAGTGGCTACACCTTC.

This clone has a single count. The V call is TRBV2, the J call TRBJ2-3; 7 bases fit TRBD1. The CDR3 loop spans 13 amino acids. Germline V gene data show CDR1 as SNHLY and CDR2 as FYNNEI. Trimming removed 7 bases from V and 5 bases from J; junction bases left unmatched: 6. The CDR3 reads CASTNRGIDTQYF. The CDR3 nucleotides read TGTGCCAGCACGAACAGGGGAATAGATACGCAGTATTTT.

The rearrangement uses TRBV7-2 and TRBJ1-6; no reliable D call. Per germline, CDR1 SGHTA and CDR2 FQGNSA. This CDR3 spans 15 amino acids. Trimming pared 5 bases from V and 7 bases from J, leaving 15 bases between. In DNA form, the CDR3 reads TGTGCCAGCAGCAAGCCGGCCCCCACAAATTCACCCCTCCACTTT. The encoded protein is CASSKPAPTNSPLHF. Full variable domain (outside the CDR3, taken from reference TRBV7-2 and TRBJ1-6): GAGVSQSPSNKVTEKGKDVELRCDPISGHTALYWYRQSLGQGLEFLIYFQGNSAPDKSGLPSDRFSAERTGGSVSTLTIQRTQQEDSAVYLCASSKPAPTNSPLHFGNGTRLTVT.

The chain joins TRBV20-1 to TRBJ1-2; D gene ambiguous. This CDR3 has 10 residues. Trimming removed 6 bases from V and 5 bases from J, with 7 bases in between. In germline, CDR1 is DFQATT, CDR2 SNEGSKA (reference sequence). The CDR3 loop reads CSAADYGYTF. As DNA, the CDR3 is TGCAGTGCCGCGGATTATGGCTACACCTTC.

This sequence joins TRBV5-1 and TRBJ2-5; D is undetermined. Trimming removed 0 bases from V and 1 base from J, with 4 bases in between. Germline assignment: CDR1 SGHRS and CDR2 YFSETQ. The CDR3 spans 13 residues. The CDR3 sequence is CASSLEAQETQYF. The CDR3 DNA reads TGCGCCAGCAGCTTGGAGGCCCAAGAGACCCAGTACTTC. The complete variable domain, with remaining parts taken from reference TRBV5-1 and TRBJ2-5, reads KAGVTQTPRYLIKTRGQQVTLSCSPISGHRSVSWYQQTPGQGLQFLFEYFSETQRNKGNFPGRFSGRQFSNSRSEMNVSTLELGDSALYLCASSLEAQETQYFGPGTRLLVL.

This clone was counted a single time. The chain carries TRBV7-3 and TRBJ1-3, with D possibly matching TRBD1 (5 bases). Trimming cost V 5 bases and J 8 bases, with 13 bases left between them. The germline V gene encodes CDR1 SGHTA and CDR2 FQGTGA. The CDR3 sequence is 13 residues long. The CDR3 sequence: CASSQGVMDTIYF. The CDR3, as DNA: TGTGCCAGCAGCCAGGGAGTCATGGACACCATATATTTT.

The rearrangement uses TRBV4-3 and TRBJ2-2; D not resolved. Germline values: CDR1 LGHNA, CDR2 YSLEER. V shed 1 base and J shed 3 bases, with 6 bases lying between them. CDR3 length: 14 amino acids. The CDR3 DNA reads TGCGCCAGCAGCCAAGGATGGGACACCGGGGAGCTGTTTTTT. Translation: CASSQGWDTGELFF.

The genes are TRBV5-1 and TRBJ1-2; 9 nucleotides align to TRBD1. Germline V gene sequence: CDR1 SGHRS, CDR2 YFSETQ. Trimming at V came to 5 bases and at J to 5 bases, leaving 4 bases not matched to a gene. CDR3 size: 13 residues. CDR3 sequence (DNA): TGCGCCAGCAGGGGGGACAGGGTGTATGGCTACACCTTC. Residues: CASRGDRVYGYTF.

The rearrangement links TRBV4-3 to TRBJ2-3; D is possibly TRBD2 (5 bases). This CDR3 is 15 amino acids long. Germline V gene sequence: CDR1 LGHNA, CDR2 YSLEER. The germline V and J ends were trimmed by 0 bases and 2 bases, with 9 bases remaining between them. The CDR3 DNA is TGCGCCAGCAGCCAAGACCCAGGACTCACAGATACGCAGTATTTT. It yields the protein CASSQDPGLTDTQYF.

The rearrangement links TRBV30 to TRBJ2-1; 7 bases are shared with TRBD1. Looked up from germline, CDR1 is GTSNPN and CDR2 is SVGIG (reference sequence). This CDR3 contains 14 residues. V trimming: 8 bases; J trimming: 5 bases; junction bases outside the gene matches: 12. The CDR3 nucleotides are TGTGCCGTACTAAGACAGGGAAGCCACAATGAGCAGTTCTTC. Amino acids: CAVLRQGSHNEQFF.

The rearrangement uses TRBV7-6 and TRBJ1-1; D possibly corresponds to TRBD1 (6 bases). The germline V and J ends were trimmed by 5 bases and 5 bases, with 24 bases remaining between them. Germline assignment: CDR1 SGHVS and CDR2 FNYEAQ. This CDR3 region has 17 residues. This chain's CDR3 is CASSSSPTGSGGTEAFF. DNA for the CDR3: TGTGCCAGCAGCAGCAGCCCCACAGGGTCAGGTGGAACTGAAGCTTTCTTT.

The chain uses TRBV9 and TRBJ1-2, with D perhaps TRBD1 (5 bases). Trimming cost V 0 bases and J 2 bases, with 5 bases left between them. The CDR3 extends over 13 amino acids. Germline loops: CDR1 SGDLS, CDR2 YYNGEE. Written as DNA, the CDR3 is TGTGCCAGCAGCGTAGGACAGAACTATGGCTACACCTTC. Translation gives CASSVGQNYGYTF.